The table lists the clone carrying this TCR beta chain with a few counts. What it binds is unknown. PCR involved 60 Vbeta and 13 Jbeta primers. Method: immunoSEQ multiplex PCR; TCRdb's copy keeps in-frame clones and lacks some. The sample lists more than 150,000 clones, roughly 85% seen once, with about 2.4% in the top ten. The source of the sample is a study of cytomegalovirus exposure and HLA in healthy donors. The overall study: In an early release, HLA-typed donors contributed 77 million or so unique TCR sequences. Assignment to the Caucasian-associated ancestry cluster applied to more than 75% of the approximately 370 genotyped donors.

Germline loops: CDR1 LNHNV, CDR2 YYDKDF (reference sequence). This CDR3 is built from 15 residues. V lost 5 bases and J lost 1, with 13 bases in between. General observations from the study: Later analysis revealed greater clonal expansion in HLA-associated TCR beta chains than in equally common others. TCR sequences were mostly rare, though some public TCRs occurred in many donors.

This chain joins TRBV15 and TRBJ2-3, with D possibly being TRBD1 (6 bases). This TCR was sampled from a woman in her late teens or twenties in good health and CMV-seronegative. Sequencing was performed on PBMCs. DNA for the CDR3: TGTGCCACCAGCGCCTTCAGGGGTGGCACAGATACGCAGTATTTT. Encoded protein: CATSAFRGGTDTQYF.